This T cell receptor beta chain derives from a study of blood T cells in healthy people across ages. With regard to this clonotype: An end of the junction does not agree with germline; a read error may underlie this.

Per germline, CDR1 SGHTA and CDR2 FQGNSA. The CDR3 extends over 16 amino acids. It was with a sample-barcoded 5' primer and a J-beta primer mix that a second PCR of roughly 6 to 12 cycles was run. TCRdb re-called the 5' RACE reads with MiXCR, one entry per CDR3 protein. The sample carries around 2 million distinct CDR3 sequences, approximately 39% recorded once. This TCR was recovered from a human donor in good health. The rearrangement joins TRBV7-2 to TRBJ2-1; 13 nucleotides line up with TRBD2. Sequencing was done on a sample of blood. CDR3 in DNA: TGTGCCAGCAGCCCGAGACTAGCGGGGGGTTACAATAAGCAGTTCTTC. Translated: CASSPRLAGGYNKQFF.